These 26 T cell receptor beta chains were all obtained from the same sample, sequenced in a study of blood T cell repertoires in COVID-19. The data were produced by immunoSEQ multiplex PCR, yet TCRdb's version contains in-frame clones alone and is incomplete. Of more than 450,000 clones listed, approximately 86% are singletons. The sequenced material came from PBMCs or T cells enriched from blood (not recorded which). The receptor set was obtained from a woman aged 18-29 years who had recovered from COVID-19.

V is TRBV6-5 and J is TRBJ2-6; maybe TRBD1 (6 bases). CDR1 is MNHEY and CDR2 is SVGAGI in the germline V gene. The germline V and J ends were trimmed by 2 bases and 2 bases, with 7 bases remaining between them. CDR3 length equals 15 residues. The CDR3 is CASSYGTPGANVLTF. The CDR3 DNA follows: TGTGCCAGCAGTTACGGGACACCTGGGGCCAACGTCCTGACTTTC.

The rearrangement joins TRBV25-1 to TRBJ1-4, with TRBD1 identical over 10 bases. The CDR3 runs to 15 residues. CDR1 is MGHDK, CDR2 SYGVNS, per germline. V lost 3 bases, J lost 6 bases, and 4 bases stayed unmatched. Written as DNA, the CDR3 is TGTGCCAGCAGTGAGGGGGGACAGGGGCATGAAAAACTGTTTTTT. This translates into CASSEGGQGHEKLFF.

The J gene is TRBJ2-6, the V gene TRBV2; the D gene is possibly TRBD2 (5 bases). Germline lookup yields CDR1 SNHLY and CDR2 FYNNEI. Trimming shortened V by 6 bases and J by 0 bases, and 15 bases separated the two germline ends. This CDR3 region has 17 residues. The CDR3 nucleotides are TGTGCCAGCAGCGTGCACGGGGATTTCTCTGGGGCCAACGTCCTGACTTTC. Translated: CASSVHGDFSGANVLTF. Variable domain in full (rest from reference TRBV2 and TRBJ2-6): EPEVTQTPSHQVTQMGQEVILRCVPISNHLYFYWYRQILGQKVEFLVSFYNNEISEKSEIFDDQFSVERPDGSNFTLKIRSTKLEDSAMYFCASSVHGDFSGANVLTFGAGSRLTVL.

The chain recombines TRBV7-9 with TRBJ1-1; no reliable D call. The CDR3 sequence is 14 residues long. The V end was cut by 2 bases, the J end by 7 bases, with 14 bases between. CDR1 SEHNR and CDR2 FQNEAQ come from the germline V gene (reference sequence). CDR3: CASSLSPPRDEAFF. For the CDR3, the DNA is TGTGCCAGCAGCTTATCCCCCCCGAGGGATGAAGCTTTCTTT.

The V gene is TRBV30, the J gene TRBJ1-2, with D perhaps TRBD1 (5 bases). The CDR3 is 11 residues long. Germline assignment: CDR1 GTSNPN and CDR2 SVGIG (reference sequence). The ends were cut back, 4 bases at V and 3 bases at J, with 6 bases in the middle. DNA of the CDR3: TGTGCCTGGACGGGGGACTATGGCTACACCTTC. It is translated as CAWTGDYGYTF.

This chain links TRBV6-5 with TRBJ1-2, with TRBD1 matching 7 bases. Trimming removed 6 bases from V and 5 bases from J; junction bases left unmatched: 3. Per germline, CDR1 MNHEY and CDR2 SVGAGI. The CDR3 is 12 residues long. The CDR3 DNA follows: TGTGCCAGCAGCACAGGGGTATATGGCTACACCTTC. Its protein product is CASSTGVYGYTF.

This rearrangement joins TRBV4-1 to TRBJ2-7; 11 nucleotides line up with TRBD1. V dropped 0 bases and J dropped 3; count of bases not matched to a gene: 1. The germline gives CDR1 MGHRA, CDR2 YSYEKL. The CDR3 loop spans 15 amino acids. The CDR3 coding sequence is TGCGCCAGCAGCCAAGAGGGACAGGGGGTCTACGAGCAGTACTTC. This encodes CASSQEGQGVYEQYF.

The rearrangement links TRBV3-1 (or the pseudogene TRBV3-2) to TRBJ1-2; D is uncertain. CDR1 and CDR2 (germline): LGHDT, YNNKEL (reference sequence). The CDR3 is made up of 12 amino acids. The V end was cut by 4 bases, the J end by 6 bases, with 9 bases between. The CDR3: CASSPSRDGYTF. In DNA form, the CDR3 reads TGTGCCAGCAGCCCTTCTCGGGATGGCTACACCTTC.

The CDR3 loop reads CASSKGWREDTQYF. The CDR3 DNA sequence: TGTGCCAGCAGCAAAGGGTGGCGGGAGGATACGCAGTATTTT. The V gene is TRBV21-1, the J gene TRBJ2-3; the table names TRBD2, a call not compared with the DNA. TRBV21-1 is flagged as a pseudogene. This CDR3 region has 14 residues.

This chain uses TRBV7-9 with TRBJ1-2; D not resolved. Trimming took 5 bases from V and 4 from J, leaving 14 bases between them. CDR3 length: 14 residues. Germline lookup yields CDR1 SEHNR and CDR2 FQNEAQ (reference sequence). The CDR3, as DNA: TGTGCCAGCAGCCACCCTACAGAGTTCTATGGCTACACCTTC. This codes for CASSHPTEFYGYTF. Full variable domain (outside the CDR3, taken from reference TRBV7-9 and TRBJ1-2): DTGVSQNPRHKITKRGQNVTFRCDPISEHNRLYWYRQTLGQGPEFLTYFQNEAQLEKSRLLSDRFSAERPKGSFSTLEIQRTEQGDSAMYLCASSHPTEFYGYTFGSGTRLTVV.

Details on this clone: Relative to the germline gene, one junction end is altered; a read error may explain this. The chain carries TRBV28 and TRBJ2-1; the match to TRBD2 covers 9 bases. Germline V gene sequence: CDR1 MDHEN, CDR2 SYDVKM. There are 17 residues in the CDR3. In DNA, the CDR3 is TGTGCCAGCAGTTTATCTCACGGTAGCGGGGGTTACAGTGAGCAGTTCTTC. This codes for CASSLSHGSGGYSEQFF.

V gene TRBV11-2 combines with J gene TRBJ1-4; a weak D match, TRBD1 (6 bases). With 0 bases removed from V and 6 bases from J, the gap between germline ends came to 11 bases. This CDR3 contains 15 residues. CDR1 and CDR2 (germline): SGHAT, FQNNGV. The CDR3 is CASSLERQGYEKLFF. CDR3 DNA sequence: TGTGCCAGCAGCTTAGAGCGGCAGGGGTATGAAAAACTGTTTTTT.

V usage is TRBV6-5 and J usage is TRBJ1-3; possible D gene TRBD1, 6 bases. V was clipped by 7 bases and J by 4 bases, with 11 bases between them. Germline CDR1 is MNHEY and CDR2 is SVGAGI. This CDR3 has 13 residues. The CDR3 is CASTRTAGNTIYF. The CDR3 DNA sequence: TGTGCCAGCACCCGGACAGCCGGAAACACCATATATTTT.

CDR3 in amino acids: CASSSLYNEQFF. The CDR3 DNA reads as TGTGCCAGCAGCTCTCTTTACAATGAGCAGTTCTTC. This chain joins TRBV9 and TRBJ2-1; D not resolved. With 4 bases removed from V and 4 bases from J, the gap between germline ends came to 6 bases. The CDR3 sequence is 12 residues long. Per the germline V gene, CDR1 is SGDLS and CDR2 is YYNGEE.

The chain combines TRBV10-2 with TRBJ2-1; D possibly corresponds to TRBD2 (5 bases). V dropped 7 bases and J dropped 3 bases, with 10 bases sitting between them. CDR1 and CDR2 from the germline V gene are WSHSY and SAAADI. The CDR3 contains 13 residues. The CDR3 loop is CASTLDLYNEQFF. The CDR3 bases are TGCGCCAGCACACTAGACCTCTACAATGAGCAGTTCTTC.

J is TRBJ2-2 and V is TRBV5-1; D ambiguous. The germline gives CDR1 SGHRS, CDR2 YFSETQ. Between the trimmed V and J ends, which lost 4 bases and 3 bases, there was a span of 10 bases. CDR3 size: 14 residues. CDR3 sequence: CASSQLAYTGELFF. Written as DNA, the CDR3 is TGCGCCAGCAGCCAATTAGCCTACACCGGGGAGCTGTTTTTT.

This rearrangement joins TRBV10-3 to TRBJ2-6, with 10 bases that match TRBD1. CDR1 is ENHRY, CDR2 SYGVKD, per germline. The CDR3 totals 17 residues. The junction had 5 bases not matched to a gene; V was cut back by 4 bases and J by 2 bases. DNA of the CDR3: TGTGCCATCAGTGGTCCCGGGACAGGGGCTGGGGCCAACGTCCTGACTTTC. As protein: CAISGPGTGAGANVLTF.

V usage is TRBV10-1 and J usage is TRBJ1-3; D is ambiguous. Germline lookup yields CDR1 WNHNN and CDR2 SYGVQD (reference sequence). This CDR3 region has 13 residues. V lost 4 bases and J 2 bases, leaving 6 bases between the germline ends. In DNA form, the CDR3 reads TGCGCCAGCAGTGTTGGGCCTGGAAACACCATATATTTT. Amino acids: CASSVGPGNTIYF.

This clone was picked up one time. The V gene is TRBV19, the J gene TRBJ1-1; D is undetermined. Germline CDR1 LNHDA, CDR2 SQIVND (reference sequence). Trimming pared 3 bases from V and 7 bases from J, leaving 9 bases between. The CDR3 has 12 amino acids. DNA for the CDR3: TGTGCCAGTAGTATTGCGCTTGGTGAAGCTTTCTTT. Protein sequence: CASSIALGEAFF.

The chain joins TRBV2 to TRBJ1-5; D not resolved. V lost 3 bases to trimming and J lost 3 bases, with 6 bases between them. The V gene's germline CDR1 is SNHLY and CDR2 FYNNEI. The CDR3 spans 13 residues. The CDR3 loop is CASSEQFNQPQHF. CDR3 nucleotide sequence: TGTGCCAGCAGTGAGCAGTTCAATCAGCCCCAGCATTTT.

The chain recombines TRBV5-1 with TRBJ1-2; 7 bases are a match to TRBD1. Germline V gene lookup returns CDR1 SGHRS and CDR2 YFSETQ. This CDR3 spans 16 amino acids. The J segment lost 1 base and the V segment lost 4 bases, leaving 10 bases of the junction unmatched. The CDR3 region has the DNA TGCGCCAGCAGCCACACCGGGACAGAGATTAACTATGGCTACACCTTC. This gives the protein CASSHTGTEINYGYTF.

The chain's CDR3 is CASSPRGLAGLETQYF. The CDR3 DNA is TGTGCCAGCAGTCCAAGGGGACTAGCGGGGTTAGAGACCCAGTACTTC. This rearrangement joins TRBV27 to TRBJ2-5; 13 bases line up with TRBD2. With V trimmed by 5 bases and J by 4 bases, 7 bases remained unmatched. Germline CDR1 is MNHEY and CDR2 is SMNVEV (reference sequence). This CDR3 is built from 16 residues.

The V call is TRBV3-1 (or the pseudogene TRBV3-2), the J call TRBJ2-5, with D hard to call. The CDR3 is 16 residues long. Trimming left V 0 bases short and J 0 bases short, with 11 bases between. Looked up from germline, CDR1 is LGHDT and CDR2 is YNNKEL (reference sequence). The CDR3 loop reads CASSQDDNRDQETQYF. CDR3 DNA: TGTGCCAGCAGCCAAGATGATAACAGAGACCAAGAGACCCAGTACTTC.

The chain combines TRBV5-4 with TRBJ2-3, with 9 bases matching TRBD2. The CDR3 extends over 16 amino acids. Trimming removed 4 bases from V and 2 bases from J; junction bases left unmatched: 8. CDR1 and CDR2 (germline): SGHNT, YYREEE (reference sequence). CDR3 sequence: CASSHGLAGSTDTQYF. CDR3 nucleotide sequence: TGTGCCAGCAGCCATGGGCTAGCGGGGTCCACAGATACGCAGTATTTT.

The chain recombines TRBV23-1 with TRBJ1-5; D perhaps matches TRBD1 (5 bases). TRBV23-1 is sorted into the ORF group, with uncertain function. Trimming took 0 bases from V and 4 from J, leaving 16 bases between them. This CDR3 comprises 17 residues. CDR3: CASSQSRGMRGNQPQHF. Here the CDR3 DNA reads TGCGCCAGCAGTCAATCGCGGGGGATGCGGGGGAATCAGCCCCAGCATTTT.

The gene calls are TRBV6-5 and TRBJ2-3, with 7 bases fitting TRBD2. The CDR3 sequence is 15 residues long. Germline V gene data show CDR1 as MNHEY and CDR2 as SVGAGI. J was trimmed by 5 bases and V by 11 bases; bases with no gene match: 16. The chain's CDR3 is CAPGGCGVVGDTQYF. As DNA, the CDR3 is TGTGCCCCCGGGGGGTGCGGGGTGGTGGGAGATACGCAGTATTTT.